These 28 T cell receptor beta chains came from one sample sequenced in a study of metastatic and nonmetastatic thyroid tumors. Thyroid surgery was performed in patients who had received no treatment beforehand. TCRdb reprocessed the PCR reads using MiXCR. The sample shows some 41,000 clones, 28% of them seen only once. The specimen was blood. The origin of the receptors is a male donor with papillary thyroid cancer or a benign thyroid nodule (not recorded which). Some clones in this sample may be carry-over from other donors' samples.

This clone appeared many times. The CDR3 reads CASSRVAGVTGELFF. The DNA for the CDR3 is TGTGCCAGTAGTAGGGTGGCAGGCGTCACCGGGGAGCTGTTTTTT. V is TRBV19 and J is TRBJ2-2; no firm D call. Germline V gives CDR1 LNHDA, CDR2 SQIVND (reference sequence). This CDR3 region has 15 residues. Between the trimmed V and J ends, which lost 4 bases and 4 bases, there was a span of 13 bases.

About this clone: The germline gene is not matched at one end of the junction; a read error may be the cause. The chain combines TRBV6-2 or TRBV6-3 with TRBJ2-5; D could derive from TRBD1 or TRBD2 (5 bases each). Germline V lookup: CDR1 MNHEY, CDR2 SVGEGT. CDR3 length: 14 residues. CDR3 DNA: TGTGACAGCTGTAACCACGGGACCCCTTTTTCTCAGTACTTC. This translates into CDSCNHGTPFSQYF.

In its sample, this clone was seen once. The chain joins TRBV9 to TRBJ2-7, with TRBD1 identical over 8 bases. The V segment lost 3 bases and the J segment 2 bases; nucleotides outside the gene matches: 7. The CDR3 length is 15 residues. CDR1 SGDLS and CDR2 YYNGEE come from the germline V gene. CDR3 in DNA: TGTGCCAGCAGCGCCGGACAGGGATTGACCTACGAGCAGTACTTC. It codes for CASSAGQGLTYEQYF.

The gene calls are TRBV7-2 and TRBJ1-2; tentative D call: TRBD1 (6 bases). CDR1 and CDR2 from the germline V gene are SGHTA and FQGNSA. There are 14 residues in the CDR3. Trimming took 5 bases from V and 5 from J, leaving 15 bases between them. For the CDR3, the DNA is TGTGCCAGCAGCCGGCAGGGGCTCGGGTATGGCTACACCTTC. This gives the protein CASSRQGLGYGYTF.

This clone was counted many times. A read error may explain this, as a much larger clone is one base away. The sample holds other DNA sequences that translate to the same CDR3. V is TRBV28 and J is TRBJ2-7, with D possibly matching TRBD1 (6 bases). Germline V gene sequence: CDR1 MDHEN, CDR2 SYDVKM. The CDR3 has 13 residues. The CDR3 loop reads CASTGGSPYEQYF. The CDR3 DNA follows: TGTGCCAGCACTGGGGGCTCGCCCTACGAGCAATACTTC.

This clone was picked up a small number of times. One junction end does not reproduce the germline sequence, and a read error may be involved. This chain joins TRBV5-1 and TRBJ2-3; D possibly corresponds to TRBD2 (5 bases). Germline CDR1 is SGHRS and CDR2 is YFSETQ. The CDR3 length is 16 residues. CDR3 sequence: CSSSLEAVRNTDTQYF. The CDR3 DNA is TGCTCCAGCAGCTTGGAAGCGGTGCGGAACACAGATACGCAGTATTTT.

The table lists this clone with a few counts. This chain joins TRBV6-1 and TRBJ1-3; 9 nucleotides match TRBD1. The junction had 6 bases not matched to a gene; V was cut back by 6 bases and J by 0 bases. The CDR3 spans 16 residues. Germline V gene data show CDR1 as MNHNS and CDR2 as SASEGT. CDR3 DNA: TGTGCCAGCAGAGAAACAGGGGGCGGCTCTGGAAACACCATATATTTT. Protein sequence: CASRETGGGSGNTIYF.

There are a few counts of this clone. The chain combines TRBV2 with TRBJ2-3; D is perhaps TRBD2 (5 bases). This CDR3 is built from 14 residues. Germline V CDR1 and CDR2: SNHLY, FYNNEI. The V gene lost 4 bases and the J gene lost 7 bases, with 15 bases spanning the gap. CDR3 residues: CASSVERAMNTQYF. In DNA form, the CDR3 reads TGTGCCAGCAGTGTTGAGAGGGCCATGAATACGCAGTATTTT.

As to this clone: The germline gene is not matched at one end of the junction; a read error may be the cause. The chain combines TRBV11-2 with TRBJ2-2, with D possibly matching TRBD2 (6 bases). Germline loops: CDR1 SGHAT, CDR2 FQNNGV. This CDR3 has 17 residues. DNA of the CDR3: TGTGCCAGCAGCCTGACTCATAGCGGAAGAGACACCGTGGAGCTGTTTTTT. Translation: CASSLTHSGRDTVELFF.

This clone was observed at least ten times. The chain couples TRBV18 to TRBJ2-2, with 8 nucleotides matching TRBD1. There are 16 residues in the CDR3. CDR1 and CDR2 (germline): KGHSH, LQKENI. V lost 3 bases, J lost 5 bases, and 8 bases stayed unmatched. The CDR3 reads CASSPRTGPDTGELFF. For the CDR3, the DNA is TGTGCCAGCTCACCCCGGACAGGGCCCGATACCGGGGAGCTGTTTTTT.

There are many counts of this clone. The rearrangement links TRBV18 to TRBJ1-3; 8 positions match TRBD1. Germline values: CDR1 KGHSH, CDR2 LQKENI. The trim removed 2 bases at V and 0 bases at J, leaving 0 bases unmatched. This CDR3 comprises 15 residues. CDR3 nucleotide sequence: TGTGCCAGCTCACCAGGACAGGGCTCTGGAAACACCATATATTTT. This translates into CASSPGQGSGNTIYF.

The CDR3 DNA sequence: TGTGCCACCAGGACAGGGTATGAAAAACTGTTTTTT. Residues: CATRTGYEKLFF. This sequence joins TRBV24-1 and TRBJ1-4; 7 nucleotides agree with TRBD1. Germline CDR1 is KGHDR and CDR2 is SFDVKD. There are 12 residues in the CDR3. V shed 7 bases and J 6 bases; nucleotides not matched to a gene: 1.

J is TRBJ1-5 and V is TRBV24-1; no clear D. The germline V gene has CDR1 KGHDR and CDR2 SFDVKD. The V and J ends lost 11 bases and 0 bases respectively, with 13 bases between them. This CDR3 is 14 amino acids long. The CDR3 DNA reads TGTGCCATGTGCCGTATGGATAGCAATCAGCCCCAGCATTTT. Translated, it gives CAMCRMDSNQPQHF.

This clone is judged medium-sized. J is TRBJ2-7 and V is TRBV11-2; D is ambiguous. Germline V CDR1 and CDR2: SGHAT, FQNNGV. The V gene lost 4 bases and the J gene lost 3 bases, with 13 bases spanning the gap. The CDR3 spans 14 residues. CDR3 residues: CASSYARPHYEQYF. For the CDR3, the DNA is TGTGCCAGCAGCTACGCGAGGCCCCACTACGAGCAGTACTTC.

This clone was counted between two and nine times. This rearrangement joins TRBV6-1 to TRBJ1-2, with D perhaps matching TRBD1 (5 bases). The germline V gene has CDR1 MNHNS and CDR2 SASEGT. CDR3 size: 13 residues. Trimming cost V 3 bases and J 6 bases, with 11 bases left between them. CDR3 sequence (DNA): TGTGCCAGCAGTGATCGGACATTTAATGGCTACACCTTC. This gives the protein CASSDRTFNGYTF.

This clone showed up just a few times. The conserved closing phenylalanine or tryptophan is absent in this CDR3, likely reflecting a read error. The V gene is TRBV4-2, the J gene TRBJ1-6; D is possibly TRBD1 (5 bases). Germline-derived CDR1 and CDR2 are LGHNA and YNFKEQ. The V end was cut by 0 bases, the J end by 11 bases, with 8 bases between. CDR3 length equals 13 residues. The CDR3 loop is CASSQDSGPPLHS. The CDR3 DNA reads as TGTGCCAGCAGCCAAGACTCAGGGCCACCCCTCCACTCT.

This clone was found a few times. Given a much more abundant clone one base away, this may be a read error. V usage is TRBV6-1 and J usage is TRBJ1-6; D is uncertain. CDR3 size: 10 residues. Germline CDR1 MNHNS, CDR2 SASEGT. V was cut by 10 bases and J by 15 bases, with 13 bases left in between. CDR3 coding DNA: TGTGCCATGGCCAGCTTCGGCCTCCACTTT. Translation gives CAMASFGLHF.

As regards this clone: At one end the junction does not follow the germline gene, possibly because of a read error. This rearrangement joins TRBV5-1 to TRBJ2-1; the D gene is possibly TRBD2 (7 bases). In germline, CDR1 is SGHRS, CDR2 YFSETQ. This CDR3 region has 15 residues. This CDR3 is CASILQGGEENEQFF. The CDR3, as DNA: TGCGCCAGCATCTTGCAAGGGGGGGAAGAAAATGAGCAGTTCTTC.

This clone occurred many times. The chain links TRBV18 to TRBJ2-1, with 14 bases matching TRBD2. V was clipped by 4 bases and J by 8 bases; unmatched bases: 4. The CDR3 is 15 residues long. Per germline, CDR1 KGHSH and CDR2 LQKENI. CDR3 amino acids: CASSRLAGGPHEQFF. CDR3 DNA sequence: TGTGCCAGCTCACGACTAGCGGGAGGGCCCCATGAGCAGTTCTTC.

This clone was observed many times. The genes are TRBV19 and TRBJ1-2; D not resolved. The germline V and J ends were trimmed by 5 bases and 5 bases, with 6 bases remaining between them. Germline CDR1 reads LNHDA; CDR2 reads SQIVND (reference sequence). The length of the CDR3 is 11 residues. CDR3 nucleotide sequence: TGTGCCAGTAGTTCGCCGTATGGCTACACCTTC. Protein sequence: CASSSPYGYTF.

The rearrangement links TRBV7-9 to TRBJ2-3, with unresolved D. CDR3 length: 14 amino acids. V lost 4 bases to trimming and J lost 1 base, with 9 bases between them. CDR1 and CDR2 from the germline V gene are SEHNR and FQNEAQ (reference sequence). CDR3 region: CASSYSTRTDTQYF. CDR3 in DNA: TGTGCCAGCAGCTACTCGACTCGCACAGATACGCAGTATTTT.

There are many counts of this clone. The V and J genes are TRBV29-1 and TRBJ1-2; weak D call: TRBD1 (5 bases). CDR1 and CDR2 from the germline V gene are SQVTM and ANQGSEA. V gave up 5 bases and J gave up 3 bases, with 13 bases separating them. This CDR3 is 13 amino acids long. The CDR3 coding sequence is TGCAGCGTTCAACAAGGGGCGGACTATGGCTACACCTTC. Protein sequence: CSVQQGADYGYTF.

This clone turned up a few times. This rearrangement joins TRBV20-1 to TRBJ2-7; D remains ambiguous. Trimming shortened V by 6 bases and J by 7 bases, and 7 bases separated the two germline ends. CDR3 length equals 9 residues. Germline V lookup: CDR1 DFQATT, CDR2 SNEGSKA (reference sequence). The CDR3: CSAHLEQYF. The CDR3, as DNA: TGCAGTGCCCACCTAGAGCAGTACTTC.

The rearrangement uses TRBV28 and TRBJ2-7; TRBD2 matches 10 bases. The junction had 5 bases not matched to a gene; V was cut back by 9 bases and J by 3 bases. The length of the CDR3 is 13 residues. Germline V gives CDR1 MDHEN, CDR2 SYDVKM. Here the CDR3 DNA reads TGTGCCAGACTAGCGGGACCCAGCTACGAGCAGTACTTC. Residues: CARLAGPSYEQYF.

The chain combines TRBV5-1 with TRBJ2-2; tentatively, D is TRBD2 (5 bases). Trimming stripped 7 bases from V and 7 bases from J, with 14 bases between. Germline CDR1 SGHRS, CDR2 YFSETQ. CDR3 length equals 13 residues. CDR3 bases: TGCGCCAGCTCACAGACTACTGACGGGGAGCTGTTTTTT. It is translated as CASSQTTDGELFF.

This clone was seen at least ten times. This sequence joins TRBV19 and TRBJ1-3; D remains ambiguous. The germline CDR1 and CDR2 sequences are LNHDA and SQIVND (reference sequence). This CDR3 has 13 residues. Trimming left V 7 bases short and J 0 bases short, with 7 bases between. CDR3 region: CASMTSSGNTIYF. For the CDR3, the DNA is TGTGCCAGTATGACGAGCTCTGGAAACACCATATATTTT. Full variable domain (missing parts from reference TRBV19 and TRBJ1-3): DGGITQSPKYLFRKEGQNVTLSCEQNLNHDAMYWYRQDPGQGLRLIYYSQIVNDFQKGDIAEGYSVSREKKESFPLTVTSAQKNPTAFYLCASMTSSGNTIYFGEGSWLTVV.

J is TRBJ2-3 and V is TRBV19, with TRBD1 matching 7 bases. The V segment lost 6 bases and the J segment 0 bases; nucleotides outside the gene matches: 9. CDR3 size: 16 residues. CDR1 is LNHDA, CDR2 SQIVND, per germline (reference sequence). The CDR3 DNA reads as TGTGCCAGTAGGGACGACAGGGATCCGAGCACAGATACGCAGTATTTT. Protein sequence: CASRDDRDPSTDTQYF.

The V gene is TRBV5-6, the J gene TRBJ2-6; weak D call: TRBD1 (6 bases). Germline V CDR1 and CDR2: SGHDT, YYEEEE. The CDR3 is 19 amino acids. V lost 6 bases and J lost 0, with 22 bases in between. In DNA form, the CDR3 reads TGTGCCAGCACTGTAGAGGGACATAACGCACGCTCTGGGGCCAACGTCCTGACTTTC. Residues: CASTVEGHNARSGANVLTF. Full variable domain (outside the CDR3, taken from reference TRBV5-6 and TRBJ2-6): DAGVTQSPTHLIKTRGQQVTLRCSPKSGHDTVSWYQQALGQGPQFIFQYYEEEERQRGNFPDRFSGHQFPNYSSELNVNALLLGDSALYLCASTVEGHNARSGANVLTFGAGSRLTVL.